This TCR beta chain stems from a study of T cells after yellow fever vaccination. Study context: SMART-Seq v4 Ultra Low Input prepared the low-cell-number fractions. Study-level results: Subsequent to the booster, the majority of primary-vaccination clones reappeared (under 98% CD4, 88% CD8). Clonotypes shared by both compartments, CD4 and CD8, made up a small share.

In regard to this clonotype: The antigen remains undetermined.

From germline, CDR1 is MNHEY and CDR2 SMNVEV (reference sequence). The V and J ends lost 5 bases and 7 bases, in that order; junction bases with no gene match: 5. The CDR3 runs 13 residues. TCRdb fed the 5' RACE reads into MiXCR, producing one record per CDR3 protein. Of 550,000 to 750,000 distinct CDR3 sequences in the sample, around an eighth were seen once. The chain joins TRBV27 to TRBJ2-3, with 8 bases lining up with TRBD1. This sequence was found in a man aged 30 to 45 who received the YFV17D yellow fever vaccine. The starting material was PBMCs, obtained on the day of the yellow fever booster vaccination. CDR3 bases: TGTGCCAGCAGTGTACGACAGGGGTATACGCAGTATTTT. It encodes CASSVRQGYTQYF.